Each of the 25 T cell receptor beta chains below was sequenced from the same sample in a study of glioma-infiltrating T cells after dendritic cell vaccination listed by TCRdb under 2016. The library was generated by the immunoSEQ multiplex PCR assay. Held by TCRdb, this immuneACCESS table contains in-frame sequences only and omits some clones. Under half of the omission traces to an unresolved V gene where checked; the cause of the rest is unknown. A total of fewer than 50,000 clones appear in this sample, less than 90% of them only once. The top ten clones comprise roughly 11% of the sample. This specimen was blood, taken before dendritic cell vaccination. The source is a human donor with glioblastoma.

The chain couples TRBV27 to TRBJ2-1; TRBD2 aligns across 11 bases. Germline V lookup: CDR1 MNHEY, CDR2 SMNVEV (reference sequence). CDR3 length equals 16 residues. The ends lost 1 base at V and 4 bases at J; junction bases unmatched: 3. CDR3 in DNA: TGTGCCAGCAGTTTATACCGACTAGCGGGGTACAATGAGCAGTTCTTC. Protein sequence: CASSLYRLAGYNEQFF.

Only one count was recorded for this clone. The chain employs TRBV4-3 and TRBJ2-4; no clear D. CDR1 and CDR2 (germline): LGHNA, YSLEER. V was shortened by 3 bases and J by 1 base, with 10 bases between the two germline ends. The CDR3 spans 15 residues. The CDR3 DNA follows: TGCGCCAGCAGCCAGGAGAAGACGGCCAAAAACATTCAGTACTTC. It codes for CASSQEKTAKNIQYF.

The gene calls are TRBV4-3 and TRBJ2-7, with 7 bases fitting TRBD2. The V and J ends lost 0 bases and 7 bases, in that order; junction bases with no gene match: 12. The CDR3 totals 16 residues. CDR1 and CDR2 from the germline V gene are LGHNA and YSLEER. CDR3 bases: TGCGCCAGCAGCCAAGATCTGGGAGGGGCCTGGGGAGAGCAGTACTTC. The encoded protein is CASSQDLGGAWGEQYF.

The chain uses TRBV29-1 and TRBJ1-1; a possible D gene is TRBD1 (6 bases). V was shortened by 6 bases and J by 3 bases, with 14 bases between the two germline ends. This CDR3 has 13 residues. Germline lookup yields CDR1 SQVTM and CDR2 ANQGSEA. CDR3 protein: CSVSGQLYTEAFF. The CDR3 DNA reads as TGCAGCGTCAGTGGACAGCTATACACTGAAGCTTTCTTT.

V is TRBV29-1 and J is TRBJ2-7, with 11 bases lining up with TRBD1. Germline V CDR1 and CDR2: SQVTM, ANQGSEA. The CDR3 loop spans 15 amino acids. V was clipped by 2 bases and J by 3 bases; unmatched bases: 6. Here the CDR3 DNA reads TGCAGCGTTGAAAGGAGGGACAGGGGGTTCTACGAGCAGTACTTC. This translates into CSVERRDRGFYEQYF.

The chain uses TRBV4-1 and TRBJ1-4; D is possibly TRBD1 (5 bases). V was trimmed by 2 bases and J by 5 bases, leaving 15 bases between them. Germline V lookup: CDR1 MGHRA, CDR2 YSYEKL. This CDR3 region has 16 residues. This CDR3 reads CASSQRWSGWNEKLFF. CDR3 sequence (DNA): TGCGCCAGCAGCCAACGGTGGTCAGGGTGGAATGAAAAACTGTTTTTT.

The chain couples TRBV6-5 to TRBJ2-5, with TRBD2 as a possible D gene (6 bases). CDR1 and CDR2 (germline): MNHEY, SVGAGI. Trimming left V 0 bases short and J 5 bases short, with 10 bases between. This CDR3 spans 14 amino acids. Here the CDR3 reads CASSYSGGLETQYF. The CDR3 nucleotides are TGTGCCAGCAGTTACTCTGGGGGACTCGAGACCCAGTACTTC.

This chain uses TRBV28 with TRBJ2-6; 8 positions agree with TRBD1. V gave up 10 bases and J gave up 4 bases; unmatched junction bases: 12. Germline V gene data show CDR1 as MDHEN and CDR2 as SYDVKM. This CDR3 spans 16 amino acids. CDR3 nucleotide sequence: TGTGCCACCTTCGGGACAGGCCTCTTAGGGGCCAACGTCCTGACTTTC. It specifies CATFGTGLLGANVLTF.

This chain links TRBV4-3 with TRBJ1-2; 7 nucleotides match TRBD1. V trimming: 1 base; J trimming: 4 bases; junction bases outside the gene matches: 0. The CDR3 extends over 13 amino acids. The germline CDR1 and CDR2 sequences are LGHNA and YSLEER. The chain's CDR3 is CASSQGTGYGYTF. The CDR3 DNA sequence: TGCGCCAGCAGCCAAGGGACAGGCTATGGCTACACCTTC.

The table lists this clone with a count of one. The chain joins TRBV7-9 to TRBJ2-3, with 10 bases aligning to TRBD2. V shed 7 bases and J 1 base; nucleotides not matched to a gene: 11. The CDR3 is 17 residues long. The germline V gene encodes CDR1 SEHNR and CDR2 FQNEAQ (reference sequence). The CDR3 reads CASTRSGGDKGTDTQYF. The CDR3 DNA reads TGTGCCAGCACCCGGAGCGGGGGGGACAAAGGCACAGATACGCAGTATTTT.

V is TRBV29-1 and J is TRBJ2-3, with a possible D match to TRBD1 (5 bases). This CDR3 has 15 residues. The V and J ends lost 3 bases and 1 base respectively, with 14 bases between them. The germline V gene has CDR1 SQVTM and CDR2 ANQGSEA. DNA of the CDR3: TGCAGCGTTGATGGGGCTAGGGCCCGCACAGATACGCAGTATTTT. Amino acids: CSVDGARARTDTQYF.

This chain's CDR3 is CASSFPGIADTQYF. The CDR3 DNA sequence: TGTGCCAGCAGCTTCCCGGGTATCGCAGATACGCAGTATTTT. The chain couples TRBV11-2 to TRBJ2-3, with D uncertain. Germline V gives CDR1 SGHAT, CDR2 FQNNGV. This CDR3 region has 14 residues. Deletions cut 3 bases from V and 4 bases from J, with 11 bases between.

The genes are TRBV5-1 and TRBJ1-1, with 11 bases identical to TRBD1. V lost 5 bases, J lost 1 base, and 7 bases stayed unmatched. The CDR3 is made up of 16 amino acids. Germline CDR1 reads SGHRS; CDR2 reads YFSETQ. CDR3 loop: CASSPGQGGPNTEAFF. CDR3 coding DNA: TGCGCCAGCAGTCCGGGACAGGGGGGCCCGAACACTGAAGCTTTCTTT. The full variable domain, in which reference TRBV5-1 and TRBJ1-1 provide the parts outside the CDR3, is KAGVTQTPRYLIKTRGQQVTLSCSPISGHRSVSWYQQTPGQGLQFLFEYFSETQRNKGNFPGRFSGRQFSNSRSEMNVSTLELGDSALYLCASSPGQGGPNTEAFFGQGTRLTVV.

CDR3 coding DNA: TGTGCCAGCAGTTACGTATTAGCGGGACCCCGCAGGTCCTACAATGAGCAGTTCTTC. It yields the protein CASSYVLAGPRRSYNEQFF. V and J are TRBV5-6 and TRBJ2-1, with 8 bases matching TRBD2. J was trimmed by 1 base and V by 5 bases; bases with no gene match: 17. The CDR3 spans 19 residues. The germline CDR1 and CDR2 sequences are SGHDT and YYEEEE.

This chain uses TRBV21-1 with TRBJ2-1; the table calls TRBD2, which could not be checked here. TRBV21-1 is noted as a pseudogene. The CDR3 runs 15 residues. The CDR3 bases are TGTGCCAGCAGCAATAGACTAGCGGGTCGCAATGAGCAGTTCTTC. Its protein product is CASSNRLAGRNEQFF.

The rearrangement links TRBV30 to TRBJ1-1; 9 bases agree with TRBD1. CDR3 length: 13 residues. Losses at the gene ends were 3 bases for V and 1 base for J; bases not matched to a gene: 0. From germline, CDR1 is GTSNPN and CDR2 SVGIG (reference sequence). CDR3 bases: TGTGCCTGGAGGGGACAGGGGAACACTGAAGCTTTCTTT. This gives the protein CAWRGQGNTEAFF.

The V gene is TRBV9, the J gene TRBJ2-2; a weak D match, TRBD1 (5 bases). V lost 0 bases, J lost 2 bases, and 11 bases lay in between. From germline, CDR1 is SGDLS and CDR2 YYNGEE. This CDR3 spans 16 amino acids. The CDR3 loop is CASSVAARANTGELFF. In DNA form, the CDR3 reads TGTGCCAGCAGCGTAGCAGCCAGGGCAAACACCGGGGAGCTGTTTTTT.

This clone was counted between two and nine times. This chain links TRBV5-1 with TRBJ2-5, with TRBD2 identical over 13 bases. The CDR3 has 16 amino acids. Germline lookup yields CDR1 SGHRS and CDR2 YFSETQ. V trimming: 5 bases; J trimming: 4 bases; junction bases outside the gene matches: 8. This CDR3 reads CASRSGTSGEGETQYF. The DNA of the CDR3 is TGCGCCAGCAGATCCGGGACTAGCGGGGAGGGAGAGACCCAGTACTTC.

The V and J genes are TRBV2 and TRBJ2-5, with a tentative D call TRBD2 (6 bases). The CDR3 contains 14 residues. From germline, CDR1 is SNHLY and CDR2 FYNNEI. V was clipped by 1 base and J by 4 bases, with 10 bases between them. The chain's CDR3 is CASSEGGVGETQYF. CDR3 DNA sequence: TGTGCCAGCAGTGAAGGGGGGGTGGGAGAGACCCAGTACTTC.

J is TRBJ2-2 and V is TRBV5-4; D is perhaps TRBD2 (6 bases). Germline lookup yields CDR1 SGHNT and CDR2 YYREEE (reference sequence). V was cut by 5 bases and J by 6 bases, with 17 bases left in between. The CDR3 is 15 residues long. Here the CDR3 reads CASRTRGAVSGELFF. CDR3 coding DNA: TGTGCCAGCAGGACTAGGGGCGCGGTGTCCGGGGAGCTGTTTTTT.

The chain couples TRBV25-1 to TRBJ2-5; possibly TRBD1 for D (6 bases). From germline, CDR1 is MGHDK and CDR2 SYGVNS. Trimming took off 2 bases at V and 2 bases at J, with 18 bases between the two ends. The CDR3 runs to 17 residues. The DNA for the CDR3 is TGTGCCAGCAGTGAAGGATCGGCAGGGGCTGTTCAAGAGACCCAGTACTTC. Translating it yields CASSEGSAGAVQETQYF.

This clone was found a few times. The rearrangement joins TRBV28 to TRBJ1-2, with 8 bases aligning to TRBD1. The J segment lost 7 bases and the V segment lost 4 bases, leaving 14 bases of the junction unmatched. The CDR3 extends over 16 amino acids. Germline CDR1 and CDR2: MDHEN and SYDVKM. CDR3 loop: CASSSQGAGSSGGYTF. The CDR3 DNA is TGTGCCAGCAGTTCCCAGGGGGCAGGGTCTTCAGGTGGCTACACCTTC.

The chain has TRBV6-5 and TRBJ2-3, with 7 positions matching TRBD1. The ends lost 6 bases at V and 4 bases at J; junction bases unmatched: 10. CDR3 length: 15 amino acids. Per germline, CDR1 MNHEY and CDR2 SVGAGI. DNA for the CDR3: TGTGCCAGCAGGACTTTAACAGGGGCCGCAGATACGCAGTATTTT. Translating it yields CASRTLTGAADTQYF.

The chain links TRBV30 to TRBJ2-7; D might be TRBD1 (6 bases). Germline CDR1 and CDR2: GTSNPN and SVGIG (reference sequence). Trimming took 0 bases from V and 3 from J, leaving 9 bases between them. The CDR3 consists of 13 residues. CDR3 nucleotides: TGTGCCTGGAGTGTATACAGGGACTACGAGCAGTACTTC. As protein: CAWSVYRDYEQYF.

This clone was found a few times. At one end the junction does not follow the germline gene, possibly because of a read error. This chain joins TRBV19 and TRBJ2-7, with D perhaps matching TRBD2 (5 bases). The CDR3 runs to 16 residues. From germline, CDR1 is LNHDA and CDR2 SQIVND (reference sequence). CDR3 in DNA: TGTGCCAGTAGCATAGGTCCGGGGAAGGGCTCCTACGAGCAGTACTTC. It yields the protein CASSIGPGKGSYEQYF. Using reference TRBV19 and TRBJ2-7 for the parts outside the CDR3, the full variable domain is DGGITQSPKYLFRKEGQNVTLSCEQNLNHDAMYWYRQDPGQGLRLIYYSQIVNDFQKGDIAEGYSVSREKKESFPLTVTSAQKNPTAFYLCASSIGPGKGSYEQYFGPGTRLTVT.